Listed here is a single T cell receptor beta chain. Its antigen has not been determined. No per-base quality is available; no much larger clone lies one base away. TCRbeta CDR3 regions were amplified from genomic DNA using the immunoSEQ Assay, a bias-controlled multiplex PCR. The original pipeline was this. Nucleated cell counts per sample were estimated from amplification of reference gene primers within the assay. Sequence reads were collapsed and filtered to measure the absolute abundance of every unique TCRbeta CDR3 rearrangement. For each sample, productive Simpson clonality was calculated by taking the square root of Simpson's diversity index across productive rearrangements. The table was pulled from immuneACCESS by TCRdb, which kept in-frame rearrangements only. Such tables lose some clones; where checked, under half of the loss comes from unresolved V genes, and the rest has no known cause. V, J and clone size were drawn from that table, and D and trimming were deduced from the DNA. For this sample there are 250,000 or so clones; about 84% appear just once. Around 12% of the sample is taken by the ten largest.

The data belong to a study of blood T cell repertoires in COVID-19 (dated by TCRdb to about 2020). Background on the whole study: Samples from collaborators originated in the United States, Italy and Spain and spanned both the acute and convalescent phases of COVID-19. A de-identified subject ID, COVID-19 status, age in years and sex were almost always included in the sample metadata. Subjects who had been exposed to COVID-19, were actively infected with it, or had recovered from it provided the deeply sampled blood TCRbeta repertoires that made up the dataset. The material from the prospective study consisted of cDNA or gDNA derived from T cells, B-cell-depleted T cells, or PBMCs. The repertoires were made available in a free public database intended to serve as a resource for research on the immune response to SARS-CoV-2. Where HLA class I and class II types were available, the types were taken from metadata supplied by the sample provider, not from assay-based typing. Samples came from the ongoing ImmuneRACE study (first 160 participants) plus 1,254 subjects from 6 global collaborators. What the work shows at the level of the full study, not this receptor alone: How much clinical and demographic metadata was included differed by source and by participant, and the metadata was provided uncurated.

Each collaborating institution followed its own protocols to collect whole blood in K2EDTA tubes. For TCRbeta analysis, collaborators shipped samples as frozen whole blood, isolated PBMCs, or DNA extracted from either of those sample types. At the junction V is shortened by 3 bases and J by 6 bases, with 17 bases in between. Looking up the germline V gene yields CDR1 MGHDK and CDR2 SYGVNS. From cysteine to phenylalanine, the CDR3 is 15 amino acids long. The DNA shown is the 45-base CDR3, in frame from base 1. This TCR was sampled from a man of 80 years or more with acute or convalescent COVID-19. Sequencing was done on a sample of peripheral blood. The sequence is built from TRBV25-1 and TRBJ1-2; TRBD1 is possibly the D segment (6 matching bases). The bases read TGTGCCAGCAGTGATCATCAGGGGTACGTTCATGGCTACACCTTC. This sequence encodes CASSDHQGYVHGYTF.